A single sample is the source of the 10 T cell receptor beta chains below, sequenced in a study of T cell responses to AZD1222 COVID-19 vaccine. Profiled with immunoSEQ multiplex PCR; TCRdb holds only in-frame clones, not every one. The sample contains around 120,000 clones, roughly 85% of which appear only once. The specimen was peripheral blood, collected on day 0 of AZD1222 vaccination. The receptors stem from an adult in good health.

The chain combines TRBV2 with TRBJ1-5; maybe TRBD1 (5 bases). The CDR3 consists of 15 residues. Germline CDR1 SNHLY, CDR2 FYNNEI. V dropped 8 bases and J dropped 9 bases, with 23 bases sitting between them. The CDR3 reads CASDRDRGFEWPQHF. The CDR3 DNA reads TGTGCCAGCGACCGGGACCGGGGTTTCGAATGGCCCCAGCATTTT. Looking up the rest from reference TRBV2 and TRBJ1-5 gives the full variable domain: EPEVTQTPSHQVTQMGQEVILRCVPISNHLYFYWYRQILGQKVEFLVSFYNNEISEKSEIFDDQFSVERPDGSNFTLKIRSTKLEDSAMYFCASDRDRGFEWPQHFGDGTRLSIL.

The chain combines TRBV25-1 with TRBJ2-2; perhaps TRBD1 as D (6 bases). Germline V gene lookup returns CDR1 MGHDK and CDR2 SYGVNS. This CDR3 contains 13 residues. V was trimmed by 4 bases and J by 5 bases, leaving 8 bases between them. The CDR3 region has the DNA TGTGCCAGCAGTGCACAGGGTACCGGGGAGCTGTTTTTT. Translating it yields CASSAQGTGELFF.

The chain combines TRBV3-1 (or the pseudogene TRBV3-2) with TRBJ2-7; D ambiguous. The CDR3 is 15 amino acids. Between the trimmed V and J ends, which lost 1 base and 3 bases, there was a span of 13 bases. Germline-derived CDR1 and CDR2 are LGHDT and YNNKEL (reference sequence). DNA of the CDR3: TGTGCCAGCAGCCAAGTTTTGAGTGACATCTACGAGCAGTACTTC. Translation: CASSQVLSDIYEQYF.

This sequence joins TRBV5-1 and TRBJ1-4, with TRBD1 identical over 10 bases. Per the germline V gene, CDR1 is SGHRS and CDR2 is YFSETQ. The trim removed 1 base at V and 5 bases at J, leaving 2 bases unmatched. The CDR3 is 15 amino acids. CDR3: CASSLMGQGNEKLFF. CDR3 coding DNA: TGCGCCAGCAGCTTGATGGGACAGGGGAATGAAAAACTGTTTTTT.

This clone was counted between two and nine times. V and J are TRBV12-5 and TRBJ2-1; maybe TRBD1 (6 bases). The CDR3 is 14 amino acids. Per the germline V gene, CDR1 is LGHNT and CDR2 is FRNRAP. V lost 6 bases and J lost 6, with 15 bases in between. The CDR3 region has the DNA TGTGCTAGTGGGAAGGGACACGGATCCAATGAGCAGTTCTTC. This codes for CASGKGHGSNEQFF.

The rearrangement uses TRBV3-1 (or the pseudogene TRBV3-2) and TRBJ2-2; 8 bases align to TRBD1. V dropped 5 bases and J dropped 2; count of bases not matched to a gene: 4. This CDR3 has 15 amino acids. Looked up from germline, CDR1 is LGHDT and CDR2 is YNNKEL (reference sequence). The CDR3 coding sequence is TGTGCCAGCAGCACGACAGGGGCTAACACCGGGGAGCTGTTTTTT. This gives the protein CASSTTGANTGELFF.

The chain uses TRBV5-8 and TRBJ2-5; D is tentatively TRBD1 or TRBD2 (5 bases each). CDR1 is SGHTS and CDR2 is YDEGEE in the germline V gene. The CDR3 loop spans 15 amino acids. V lost 4 bases and J 2 bases, leaving 15 bases between the germline ends. CDR3 nucleotide sequence: TGTGCCAGCAGCCCTGGCCGGGGCGGGCAAGAGACCCAGTACTTC. Translating it yields CASSPGRGGQETQYF.

The chain joins TRBV6-5 to TRBJ2-3; the match to TRBD2 covers 11 bases. Germline assignment: CDR1 MNHEY and CDR2 SVGAGI. The CDR3 is 14 amino acids. J gave up 4 bases and V 8 bases, and 5 bases lay outside the gene matches. DNA for the CDR3: TGTGCCAGCGGATTAGCGGGGGGGGCAGATACGCAGTATTTT. It specifies CASGLAGGADTQYF.

The chain combines TRBV5-1 with TRBJ2-3, with a possible D match to TRBD2 (7 bases). Germline V gives CDR1 SGHRS, CDR2 YFSETQ. The V gene lost 4 bases and the J gene lost 2 bases, with 17 bases spanning the gap. CDR3 length: 16 residues. The CDR3 DNA reads TGCGCCAGCAGCCCTTCGGCGGGGGCCGCCACAGATACGCAGTATTTT. It yields the protein CASSPSAGAATDTQYF.

This chain connects TRBV6-5 to TRBJ1-6, with unresolved D. Germline loops: CDR1 MNHEY, CDR2 SVGAGI. Trimming removed 5 bases at V and 14 bases at J, with 13 bases between. This CDR3 contains 12 residues. CDR3 nucleotide sequence: TGTGCCAGCAGTACCCTGGGTGTCACCCTCCACTTT. Its translation: CASSTLGVTLHF.